This T cell receptor beta chain appears in the sequencing data of a study of CXCR4 blockade with PD-1 therapy in pancreatic cancer. Study outcomes and limitations: Antigen-specificity overlap of convergent dominant clones remained unconfirmed. Tumor clonality averaged around 0.14 versus 0.05 in healthy blood, not predicting survival. Frequent tumor clones were encoded by many distinct rearrangements, suggesting shared antigens.

The sample holds a few counts of this clone. What it recognizes is unknown. Using immunoSEQ multiplex PCR, the repertoire was profiled, and TCRdb retains in-frame clones only, with some absent. The table lists about 5,200 clones, approximately 52% of them singletons, with roughly 6.5% in the top ten. Material for sequencing was tumor tissue. The TCR originated in a human donor with pancreatic ductal adenocarcinoma.

This chain's CDR3 is CASSFAGIAEQYF. CDR3 coding DNA: TGTGCCAGCAGCTTTGCAGGGATAGCCGAGCAGTACTTC. The chain is built from TRBV4-2 and TRBJ2-7; a weak D match, TRBD1 (5 bases). Looked up from germline, CDR1 is LGHNA and CDR2 is YNFKEQ. The V end was cut by 5 bases, the J end by 6 bases, with 14 bases between. CDR3 length equals 13 residues.